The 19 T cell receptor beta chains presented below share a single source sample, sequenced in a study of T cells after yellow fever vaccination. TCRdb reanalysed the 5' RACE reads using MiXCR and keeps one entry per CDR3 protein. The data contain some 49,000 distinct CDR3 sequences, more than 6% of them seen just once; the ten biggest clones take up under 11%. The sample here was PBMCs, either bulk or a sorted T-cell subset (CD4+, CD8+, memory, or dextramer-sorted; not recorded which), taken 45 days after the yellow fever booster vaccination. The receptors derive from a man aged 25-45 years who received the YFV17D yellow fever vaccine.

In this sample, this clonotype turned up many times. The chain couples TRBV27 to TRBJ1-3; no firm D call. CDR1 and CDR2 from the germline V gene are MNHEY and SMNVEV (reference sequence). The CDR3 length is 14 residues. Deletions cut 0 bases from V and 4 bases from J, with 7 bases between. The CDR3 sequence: CASSLSGSGNTIYF. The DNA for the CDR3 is TGTGCCAGCAGTTTATCCGGCTCCGGAAACACCATATATTTT.

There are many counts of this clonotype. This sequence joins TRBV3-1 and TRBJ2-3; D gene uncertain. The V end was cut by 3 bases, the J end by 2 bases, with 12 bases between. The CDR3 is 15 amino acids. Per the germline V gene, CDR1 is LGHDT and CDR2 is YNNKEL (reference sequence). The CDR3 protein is CASSQDGAFTDTQYF. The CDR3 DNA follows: TGTGCCAGCAGCCAGGACGGTGCCTTCACAGATACGCAGTATTTT.

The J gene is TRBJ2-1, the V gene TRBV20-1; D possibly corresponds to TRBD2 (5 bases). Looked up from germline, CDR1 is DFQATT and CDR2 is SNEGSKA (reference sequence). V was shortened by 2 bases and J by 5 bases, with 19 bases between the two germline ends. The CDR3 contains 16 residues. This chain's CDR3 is CSARPPLWRANNEQFF. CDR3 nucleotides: TGCAGTGCTAGACCACCCCTGTGGCGGGCGAACAATGAGCAGTTCTTC.

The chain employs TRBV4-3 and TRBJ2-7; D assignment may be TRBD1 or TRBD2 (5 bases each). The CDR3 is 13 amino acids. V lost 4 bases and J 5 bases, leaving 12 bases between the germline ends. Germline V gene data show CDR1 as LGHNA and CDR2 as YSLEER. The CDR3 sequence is CASSPNGGHEQYF. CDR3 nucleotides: TGCGCCAGCAGCCCCAATGGGGGTCACGAGCAGTACTTC.

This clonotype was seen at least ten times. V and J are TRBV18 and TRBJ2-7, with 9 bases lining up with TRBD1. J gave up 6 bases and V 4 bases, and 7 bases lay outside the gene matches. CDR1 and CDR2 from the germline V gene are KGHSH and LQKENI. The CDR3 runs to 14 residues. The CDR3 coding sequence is TGTGCCAGCTCACAAGGACAGGGGTTCGGCGAGCAGTACTTC. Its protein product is CASSQGQGFGEQYF.

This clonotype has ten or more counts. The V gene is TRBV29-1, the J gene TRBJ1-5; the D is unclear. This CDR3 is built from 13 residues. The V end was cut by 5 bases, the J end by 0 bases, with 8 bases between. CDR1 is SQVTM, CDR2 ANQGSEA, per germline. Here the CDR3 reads CSVKVNSNQPQHF. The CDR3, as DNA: TGCAGCGTTAAAGTCAATAGCAATCAGCCCCAGCATTTT. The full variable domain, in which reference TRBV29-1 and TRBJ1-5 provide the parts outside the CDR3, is SAVISQKPSRDICQRGTSLTIQCQVDSQVTMMFWYRQQPGQSLTLIATANQGSEATYESGFVIDKFPISRPNLTFSTLTVSNMSPEDSSIYLCSVKVNSNQPQHFGDGTRLSIL.

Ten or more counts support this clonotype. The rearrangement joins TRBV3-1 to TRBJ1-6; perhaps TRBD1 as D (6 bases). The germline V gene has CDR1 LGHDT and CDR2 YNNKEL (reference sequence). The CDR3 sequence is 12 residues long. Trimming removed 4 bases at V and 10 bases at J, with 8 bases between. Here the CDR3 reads CASSPRGSPLHF. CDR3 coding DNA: TGTGCCAGCAGCCCCAGGGGCTCACCCCTCCACTTT. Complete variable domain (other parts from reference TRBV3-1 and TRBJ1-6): DTAVSQTPKYLVTQMGNDKSIKCEQNLGHDTMYWYKQDSKKFLKIMFSYNNKELIINETVPNRFSPKSPDKAHLNLHINSLELGDSAVYFCASSPRGSPLHFGNGTRLTVT.

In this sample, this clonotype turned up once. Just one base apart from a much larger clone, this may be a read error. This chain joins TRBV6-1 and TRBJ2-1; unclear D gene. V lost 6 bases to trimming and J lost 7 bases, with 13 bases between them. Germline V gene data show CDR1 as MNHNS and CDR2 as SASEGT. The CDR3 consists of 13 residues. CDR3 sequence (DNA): TGTGCCAGCAGCGCTAATCTGAAGAATGAGCAGTTCTTC. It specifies CASSANLKNEQFF.

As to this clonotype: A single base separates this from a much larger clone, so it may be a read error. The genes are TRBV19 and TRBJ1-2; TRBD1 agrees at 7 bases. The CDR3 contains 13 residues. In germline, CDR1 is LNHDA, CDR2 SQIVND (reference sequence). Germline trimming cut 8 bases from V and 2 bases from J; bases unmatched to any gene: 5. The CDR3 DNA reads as TGTGCCAGTTCGACAGGGTCGAACTATGGCTACACCTTC. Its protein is CASSTGSNYGYTF. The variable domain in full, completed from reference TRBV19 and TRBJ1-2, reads DGGITQSPKYLFRKEGQNVTLSCEQNLNHDAMYWYRQDPGQGLRLIYYSQIVNDFQKGDIAEGYSVSREKKESFPLTVTSAQKNPTAFYLCASSTGSNYGYTFGSGTRLTVV.

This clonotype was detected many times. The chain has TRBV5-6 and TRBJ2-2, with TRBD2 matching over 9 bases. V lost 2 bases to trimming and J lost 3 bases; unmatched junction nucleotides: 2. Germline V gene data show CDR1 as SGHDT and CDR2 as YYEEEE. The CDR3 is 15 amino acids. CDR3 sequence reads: CASSFSGSDTGELFF. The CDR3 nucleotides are TGTGCCAGCAGCTTTAGCGGGAGCGACACCGGGGAGCTGTTTTTT. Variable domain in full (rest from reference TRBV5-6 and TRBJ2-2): DAGVTQSPTHLIKTRGQQVTLRCSPKSGHDTVSWYQQALGQGPQFIFQYYEEEERQRGNFPDRFSGHQFPNYSSELNVNALLLGDSALYLCASSFSGSDTGELFFGEGSRLTVL.

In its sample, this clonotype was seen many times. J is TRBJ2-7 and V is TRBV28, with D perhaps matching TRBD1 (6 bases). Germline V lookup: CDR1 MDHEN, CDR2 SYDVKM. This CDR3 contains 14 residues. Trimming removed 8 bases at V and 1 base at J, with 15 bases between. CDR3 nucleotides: TGTGCCAGCGCTTTAAGGGACATATCCTACGAGCAGTACTTC. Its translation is CASALRDISYEQYF.

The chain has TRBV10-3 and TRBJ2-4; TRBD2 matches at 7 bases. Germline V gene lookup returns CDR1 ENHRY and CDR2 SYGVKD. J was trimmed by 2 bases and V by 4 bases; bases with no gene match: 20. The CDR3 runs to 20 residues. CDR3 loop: CAISAVWGGEKSSTKNIQYF. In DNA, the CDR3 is TGTGCCATCAGTGCCGTTTGGGGAGGGGAGAAAAGCTCAACCAAAAACATTCAGTACTTC.

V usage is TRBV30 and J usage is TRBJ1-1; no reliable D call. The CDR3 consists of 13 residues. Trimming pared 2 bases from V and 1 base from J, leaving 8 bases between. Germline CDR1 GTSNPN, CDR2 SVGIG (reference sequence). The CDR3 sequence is CAWSRQRNTEAFF. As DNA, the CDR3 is TGTGCCTGGAGTCGGCAGCGGAACACTGAAGCTTTCTTT.

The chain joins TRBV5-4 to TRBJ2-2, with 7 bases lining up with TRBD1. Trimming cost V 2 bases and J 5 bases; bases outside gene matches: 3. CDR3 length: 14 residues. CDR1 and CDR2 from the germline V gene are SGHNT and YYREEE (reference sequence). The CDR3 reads CASSFYRGTGELFF. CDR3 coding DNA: TGTGCCAGCAGCTTTTACAGGGGTACCGGGGAGCTGTTTTTT. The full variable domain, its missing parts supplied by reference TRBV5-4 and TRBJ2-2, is ETGVTQSPTHLIKTRGQQVTLRCSSQSGHNTVSWYQQALGQGPQFIFQYYREEENGRGNFPPRFSGLQFPNYSSELNVNALELDDSALYLCASSFYRGTGELFFGEGSRLTVL.

DNA of the CDR3: TGTGCCAGCAGCTACCGGGCCGAAGGCTATGGCTACACCTTC. This encodes CASSYRAEGYGYTF. The V gene is TRBV7-2, the J gene TRBJ1-2; D not resolved. V dropped 4 bases and J dropped 4 bases, with 13 bases sitting between them. Germline V gene data show CDR1 as SGHTA and CDR2 as FQGNSA. The CDR3 sequence is 14 residues long.

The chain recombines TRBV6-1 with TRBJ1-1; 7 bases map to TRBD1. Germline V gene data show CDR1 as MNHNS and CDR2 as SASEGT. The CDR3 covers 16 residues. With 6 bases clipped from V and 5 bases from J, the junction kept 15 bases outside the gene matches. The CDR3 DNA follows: TGTGCCAGCAGAACCCGGGCAGGCAGGGGACAGACTGAAGCTTTCTTT. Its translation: CASRTRAGRGQTEAFF.

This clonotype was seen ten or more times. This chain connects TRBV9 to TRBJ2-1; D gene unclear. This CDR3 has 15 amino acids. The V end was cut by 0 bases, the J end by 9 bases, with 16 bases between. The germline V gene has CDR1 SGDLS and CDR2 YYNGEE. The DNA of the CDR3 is TGTGCCAGCAGCGTAGAGTCTTTTCTAGGTAGTGAGCAGTTCTTC. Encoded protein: CASSVESFLGSEQFF. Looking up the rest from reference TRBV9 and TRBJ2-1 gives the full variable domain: DSGVTQTPKHLITATGQRVTLRCSPRSGDLSVYWYQQSLDQGLQFLIQYYNGEERAKGNILERFSAQQFPDLHSELNLSSLELGDSALYFCASSVESFLGSEQFFGPGTRLTVL.

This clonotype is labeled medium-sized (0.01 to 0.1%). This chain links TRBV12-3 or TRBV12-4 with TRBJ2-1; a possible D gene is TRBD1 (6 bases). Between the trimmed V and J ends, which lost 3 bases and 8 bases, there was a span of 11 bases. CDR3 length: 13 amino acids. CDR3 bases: TGTGCCAGCAGTTTCCAGGGGCGGGATGAGCAGTTCTTC. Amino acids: CASSFQGRDEQFF.

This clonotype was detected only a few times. The CDR3 coding sequence is TGTGCCAGCTCACCAATCTCCGGGACTAGCGGGAAGCTATACGAGCAGTACTTC. Its translation is CASSPISGTSGKLYEQYF. The gene calls are TRBV18 and TRBJ2-7; 13 bases agree with TRBD2. CDR3 length: 18 residues. Looked up from germline, CDR1 is KGHSH and CDR2 is LQKENI. Trimming cost V 2 bases and J 4 bases; bases outside gene matches: 11.